The source of this T cell receptor beta chain is a study of CD8 T cells in Susac syndrome. RNA, at 0.5 to 1 ug, was reverse transcribed with random hexamers. TCRdb analysed the immunoSEQ multiplex PCR reads with MiXCR anew, one entry per CDR3 protein. The profile shows under 200,000 distinct CDR3 sequences, over 85% of them singletons. Unmatched junction bases numbered 3, after V lost 3 bases and J lost 4 bases. The CDR3 has 14 amino acids. Germline assignment: CDR1 SGHRS and CDR2 YFSETQ. TCR beta was sequenced from blood CD8+ and CD4+ T cells. Sequencing was carried out using CD4+ T cells from PBMCs. J is TRBJ1-1 and V is TRBV5-1, with 10 bases identical to TRBD1. The TCR sequence derives from a human donor in good health. The CDR3 DNA is TGCGCCAGCAGCTCGGGGACAGGGGCCACTGAAGCTTTCTTT. It specifies CASSSGTGATEAFF.